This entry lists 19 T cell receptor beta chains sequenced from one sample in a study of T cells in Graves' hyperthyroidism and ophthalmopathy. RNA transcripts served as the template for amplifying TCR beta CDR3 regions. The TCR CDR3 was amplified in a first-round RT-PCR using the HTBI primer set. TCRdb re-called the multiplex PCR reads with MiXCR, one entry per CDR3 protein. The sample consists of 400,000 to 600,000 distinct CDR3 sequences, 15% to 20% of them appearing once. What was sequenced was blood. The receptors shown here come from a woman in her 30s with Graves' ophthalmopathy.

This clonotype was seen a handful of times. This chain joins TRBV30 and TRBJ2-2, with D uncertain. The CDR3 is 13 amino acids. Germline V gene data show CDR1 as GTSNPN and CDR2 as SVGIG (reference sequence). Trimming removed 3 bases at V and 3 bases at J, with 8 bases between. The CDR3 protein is CAWRGYYTGELFF. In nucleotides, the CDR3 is TGTGCCTGGAGGGGGTATTACACCGGGGAGCTGTTTTTT.

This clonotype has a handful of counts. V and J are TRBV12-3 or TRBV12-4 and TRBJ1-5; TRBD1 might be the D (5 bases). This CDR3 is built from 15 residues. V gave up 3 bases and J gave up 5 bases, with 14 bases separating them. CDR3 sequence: CASSFSFRDHQPQHF. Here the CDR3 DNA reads TGTGCCAGCAGTTTTTCATTCAGGGACCATCAGCCCCAGCATTTT.

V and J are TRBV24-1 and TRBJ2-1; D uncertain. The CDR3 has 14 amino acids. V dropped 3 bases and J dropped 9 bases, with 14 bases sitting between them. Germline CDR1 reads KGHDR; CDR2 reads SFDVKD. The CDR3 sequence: CATSDADHTGEQFF. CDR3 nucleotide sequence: TGTGCCACCAGTGATGCGGACCACACCGGTGAGCAGTTCTTC.

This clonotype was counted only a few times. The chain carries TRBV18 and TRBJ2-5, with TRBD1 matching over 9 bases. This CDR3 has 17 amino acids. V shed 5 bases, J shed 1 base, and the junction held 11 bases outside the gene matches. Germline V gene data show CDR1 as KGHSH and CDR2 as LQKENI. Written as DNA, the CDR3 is TGTGCCAGCTCAGGGGACAGGGTCTCGGTAGGCCAAGAGACCCAGTACTTC. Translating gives CASSGDRVSVGQETQYF.

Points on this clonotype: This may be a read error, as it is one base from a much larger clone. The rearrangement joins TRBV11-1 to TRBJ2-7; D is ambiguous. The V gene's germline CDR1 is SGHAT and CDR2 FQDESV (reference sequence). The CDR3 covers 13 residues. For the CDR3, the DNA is TGTGCCAACAGCTCAGCGCCGGGCTACGAGCAGTACTTC. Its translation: CANSSAPGYEQYF.

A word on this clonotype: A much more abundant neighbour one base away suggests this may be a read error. The CDR3 here is CANSLRQAGNEQFF. Written as DNA, the CDR3 is TGCGCCAACAGCTTGCGACAGGCCGGGAATGAGCAGTTCTTC. The chain employs TRBV5-1 and TRBJ2-1; tentatively, D is TRBD1 (6 bases). The CDR3 consists of 14 residues. Germline V lookup: CDR1 SGHRS, CDR2 YFSETQ. Drawing the rest from reference TRBV5-1 and TRBJ2-1, the complete variable domain is KAGVTQTPRYLIKTRGQQVTLSCSPISGHRSVSWYQQTPGQGLQFLFEYFSETQRNKGNFPGRFSGRQFSNSRSEMNVSTLELGDSALYLCANSLRQAGNEQFFGPGTRLTVL.

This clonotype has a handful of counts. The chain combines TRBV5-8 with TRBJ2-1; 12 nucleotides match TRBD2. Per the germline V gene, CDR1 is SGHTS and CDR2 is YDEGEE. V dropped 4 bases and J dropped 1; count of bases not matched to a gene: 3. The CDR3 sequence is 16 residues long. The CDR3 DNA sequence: TGTGCCAGCAGCCGACTAGCGGGAGTTTCCTACAATGAGCAGTTCTTC. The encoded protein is CASSRLAGVSYNEQFF.

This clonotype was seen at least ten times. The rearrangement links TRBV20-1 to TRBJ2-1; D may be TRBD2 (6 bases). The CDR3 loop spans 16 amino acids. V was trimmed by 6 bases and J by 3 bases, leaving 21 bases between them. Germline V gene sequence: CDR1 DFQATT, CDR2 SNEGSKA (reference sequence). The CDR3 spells CSAGRLGSNLYNEQFF. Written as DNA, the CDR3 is TGCAGTGCGGGGAGGTTAGGCTCAAATCTCTACAATGAGCAGTTCTTC.

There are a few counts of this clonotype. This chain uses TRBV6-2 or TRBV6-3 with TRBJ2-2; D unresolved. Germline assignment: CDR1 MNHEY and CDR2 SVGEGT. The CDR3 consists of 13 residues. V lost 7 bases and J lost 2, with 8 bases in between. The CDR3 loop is CASIPANTGELFF. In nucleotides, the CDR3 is TGTGCCAGCATTCCCGCAAACACCGGGGAGCTGTTTTTT.

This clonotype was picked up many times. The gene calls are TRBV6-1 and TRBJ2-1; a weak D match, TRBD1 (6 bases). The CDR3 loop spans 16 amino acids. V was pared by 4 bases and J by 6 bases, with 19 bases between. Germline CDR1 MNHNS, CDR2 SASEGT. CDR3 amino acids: CASSAPGQSLLNEQFF. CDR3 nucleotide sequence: TGTGCCAGCAGTGCCCCGGGACAAAGCCTCCTCAATGAGCAGTTCTTC.

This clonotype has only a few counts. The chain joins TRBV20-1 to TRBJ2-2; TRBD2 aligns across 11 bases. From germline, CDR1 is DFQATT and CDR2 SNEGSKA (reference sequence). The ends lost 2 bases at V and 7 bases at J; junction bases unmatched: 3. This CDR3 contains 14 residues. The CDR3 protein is CSARTSGSGGELFF. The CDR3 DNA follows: TGCAGTGCTAGAACTAGCGGGAGCGGCGGGGAGCTGTTTTTT.

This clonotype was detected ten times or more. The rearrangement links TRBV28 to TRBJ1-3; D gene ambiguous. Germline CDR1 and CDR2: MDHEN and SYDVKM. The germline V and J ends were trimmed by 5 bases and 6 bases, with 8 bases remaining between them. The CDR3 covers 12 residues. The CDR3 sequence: CASSPFPNTIYF. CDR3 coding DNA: TGTGCCAGCAGTCCCTTCCCAAACACCATATATTTT.

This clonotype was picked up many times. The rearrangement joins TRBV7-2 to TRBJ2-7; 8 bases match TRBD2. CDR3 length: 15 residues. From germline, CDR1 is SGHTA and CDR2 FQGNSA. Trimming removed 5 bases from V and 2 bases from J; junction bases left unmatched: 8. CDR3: CASSPAAGGAYEQYF. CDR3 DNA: TGTGCCAGCAGCCCCGCGGCGGGGGGCGCCTACGAGCAGTACTTC.

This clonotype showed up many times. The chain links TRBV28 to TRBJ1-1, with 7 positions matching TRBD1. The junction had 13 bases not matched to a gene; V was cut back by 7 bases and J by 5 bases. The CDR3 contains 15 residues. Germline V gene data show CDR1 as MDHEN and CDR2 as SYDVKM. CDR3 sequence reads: CASTNPQGLGTEAFF. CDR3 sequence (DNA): TGTGCCAGCACGAATCCACAGGGGCTCGGAACTGAAGCTTTCTTT.

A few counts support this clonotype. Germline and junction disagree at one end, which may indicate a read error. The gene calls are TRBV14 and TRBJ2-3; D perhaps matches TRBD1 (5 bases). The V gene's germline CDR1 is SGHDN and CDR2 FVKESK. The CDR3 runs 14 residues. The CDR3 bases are TGTGTCAGCAGCCAAGAAGGGGCGCAAGATACGCAGTATTTT. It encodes CVSSQEGAQDTQYF.

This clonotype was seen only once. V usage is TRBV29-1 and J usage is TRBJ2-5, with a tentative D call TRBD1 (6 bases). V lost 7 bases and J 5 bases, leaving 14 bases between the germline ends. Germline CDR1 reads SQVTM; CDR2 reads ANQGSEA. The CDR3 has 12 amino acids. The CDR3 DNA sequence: TGCAGCGAAACACAGGGTCGGGAGACCCAGTACTTC. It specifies CSETQGRETQYF.

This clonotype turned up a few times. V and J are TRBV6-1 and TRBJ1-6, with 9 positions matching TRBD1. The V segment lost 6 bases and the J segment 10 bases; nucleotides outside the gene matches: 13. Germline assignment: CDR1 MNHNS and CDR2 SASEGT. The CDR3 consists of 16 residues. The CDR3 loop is CASRKGRQGVGSPLHF. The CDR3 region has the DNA TGTGCCAGCAGGAAAGGAAGACAGGGGGTAGGGTCACCCCTCCACTTT.

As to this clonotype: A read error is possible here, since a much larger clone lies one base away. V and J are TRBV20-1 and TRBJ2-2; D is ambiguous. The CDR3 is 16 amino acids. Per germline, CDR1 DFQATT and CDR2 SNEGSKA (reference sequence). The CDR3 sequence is CSAGDYARQNTGELFF. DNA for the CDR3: TGCAGTGCTGGAGATTATGCGCGACAGAACACCGGGGAGCTGTTTTTT.

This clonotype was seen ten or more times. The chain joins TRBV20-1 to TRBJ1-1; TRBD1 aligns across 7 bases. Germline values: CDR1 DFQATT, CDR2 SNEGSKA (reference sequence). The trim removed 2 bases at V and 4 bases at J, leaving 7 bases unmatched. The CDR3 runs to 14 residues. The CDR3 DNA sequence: TGCAGTGCTAGACCGACAGGGAGGTTCACTGAAGCTTTCTTT. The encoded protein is CSARPTGRFTEAFF.